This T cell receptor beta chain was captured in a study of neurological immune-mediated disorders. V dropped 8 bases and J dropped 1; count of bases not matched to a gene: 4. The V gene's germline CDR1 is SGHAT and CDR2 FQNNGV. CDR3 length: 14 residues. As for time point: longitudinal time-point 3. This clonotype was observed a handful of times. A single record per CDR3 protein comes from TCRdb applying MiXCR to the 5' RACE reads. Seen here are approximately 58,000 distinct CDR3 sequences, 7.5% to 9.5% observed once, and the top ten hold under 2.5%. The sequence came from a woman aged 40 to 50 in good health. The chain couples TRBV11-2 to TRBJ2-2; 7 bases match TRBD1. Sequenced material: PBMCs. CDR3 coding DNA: TGTGCCAGCCGACAGGGCCGGAACACCGGGGAGCTGTTTTTT. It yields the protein CASRQGRNTGELFF.